One sample yielded the 12 T cell receptor beta chains listed below, sequenced in a study of spatial heterogeneity in lung cancer. Whole-study findings and limits: Counts of expanded alpha and beta TCRs within tumors tracked the tumor nonsynonymous mutation count.

The time point was: sample taken at primary tumor resection. TCRdb called the 5' RACE reads again in MiXCR, with one record for every CDR3 protein. The repertoire has roughly 8,000 distinct CDR3 sequences, around 6.7% of them found once; the top ten carry roughly 19%. Their specific antigens are unknown. The sample was lung tumor tissue, taken at surgery. Receptors originate from a female donor with early-stage non-small cell lung cancer.

This clonotype showed up many times. Because the library targeted alpha chains, this beta chain is an off-target read whose size means little. The rearrangement links TRBV5-1 to TRBJ2-3, with 9 positions matching TRBD2. The germline V gene has CDR1 SGHRS and CDR2 YFSETQ. After removal of 4 bases from V and 3 bases from J, the junction contained 3 bases not matched to a gene. This CDR3 has 14 amino acids. CDR3: CASSRLAETDTQYF. DNA for the CDR3: TGCGCCAGCAGCAGACTAGCGGAAACAGATACGCAGTATTTT.

In this sample, this clonotype turned up many times. Compared with germline, one end of the junction differs, possibly owing to a read error. A library prepared for alpha chains yielded this beta chain as an off-target read; its size is of little meaning. The chain combines TRBV7-7 with TRBJ2-3, with 14 bases lining up with TRBD2. There are 15 residues in the CDR3. Germline V CDR1 and CDR2: SSHAT, FNYEAQ (reference sequence). The DNA of the CDR3 is TGTGCTAGCAGCTTTGGGACTAGCGGGAGCGATACGCAGTATTTT. Translating gives CASSFGTSGSDTQYF.

This clonotype has just a few counts. Found in a library prepared for alpha chains, this beta chain is an off-target read, and its abundance has little meaning. The rearrangement uses TRBV4-2 and TRBJ2-2; tentative D call: TRBD2 (5 bases). The V gene's germline CDR1 is LGHNA and CDR2 YNFKEQ. Trimming pared 0 bases from V and 7 bases from J, leaving 12 bases between. This CDR3 region has 15 residues. The CDR3 loop reads CASSQDHGEVGELFF. The DNA for the CDR3 is TGTGCCAGCAGCCAAGATCACGGGGAAGTCGGGGAGCTGTTTTTT.

By share, this clonotype counts as medium-sized. As an off-target read in a library built for alpha chains, this beta chain has a frequency of little significance. The chain recombines TRBV3-1 with TRBJ2-2; 13 bases fit TRBD2. Germline CDR1 reads LGHDT; CDR2 reads YNNKEL (reference sequence). The trim removed 1 base at V and 7 bases at J, leaving 9 bases unmatched. The CDR3 spans 18 residues. CDR3 amino acids: CASSQAQLAGGPGGELFF. CDR3 DNA sequence: TGTGCCAGCAGCCAAGCGCAACTAGCGGGAGGGCCAGGCGGGGAGCTGTTTTTT.

The sample holds many counts of this clonotype. The library was built for alpha chains, so this beta chain is an off-target read and its size means little. This rearrangement joins TRBV6-1 to TRBJ1-6, with 10 bases that match TRBD1. Germline values: CDR1 MNHNS, CDR2 SASEGT. This CDR3 is 15 amino acids long. The ends lost 6 bases at V and 7 bases at J; junction bases unmatched: 6. The CDR3 is CASRRAGQGNSPLHF. The CDR3, as DNA: TGTGCCAGCAGGAGAGCGGGACAGGGGAATTCACCCCTCCACTTT.

This clonotype was seen many times. With the library built for alpha chains, this beta chain is off target and its frequency is not meaningful. V is TRBV7-2 and J is TRBJ2-2, with TRBD2 as a possible D gene (6 bases). Trimming stripped 6 bases from V and 2 bases from J, with 16 bases between. Germline CDR1 reads SGHTA; CDR2 reads FQGNSA. There are 16 residues in the CDR3. The CDR3: CASRMFGGINTGELFF. The CDR3 bases are TGTGCCAGCAGAATGTTCGGCGGGATTAACACCGGGGAGCTGTTTTTT. Full variable domain (outside the CDR3, taken from reference TRBV7-2 and TRBJ2-2): GAGVSQSPSNKVTEKGKDVELRCDPISGHTALYWYRQSLGQGLEFLIYFQGNSAPDKSGLPSDRFSAERTGGSVSTLTIQRTQQEDSAVYLCASRMFGGINTGELFFGEGSRLTVL.

This clonotype was observed at least ten times. Being off target in a library aimed at alpha chains, this beta chain has a size of little meaning. This CDR3 is CSAVAGGSGGELFF. The CDR3 DNA reads as TGCAGTGCAGTAGCGGGAGGATCGGGCGGGGAGCTGTTTTTT. This chain connects TRBV20-1 to TRBJ2-2, with 10 bases that match TRBD2. The ends lost 6 bases at V and 7 bases at J; junction bases unmatched: 8. This CDR3 is 14 amino acids long. Germline loops: CDR1 DFQATT, CDR2 SNEGSKA (reference sequence).

In this sample, this clonotype turned up many times. This beta chain lies outside the target of a library built for alpha chains; its clone size means little. V gene TRBV20-1 combines with J gene TRBJ2-3; TRBD2 matches 15 bases. CDR1 DFQATT and CDR2 SNEGSKA come from the germline V gene (reference sequence). This CDR3 is 15 amino acids long. After removal of 6 bases from V and 10 bases from J, the junction contained 11 bases not matched to a gene. CDR3 residues: CSAPGLAGGRGSQYF. Here the CDR3 DNA reads TGCAGTGCACCGGGACTAGCGGGAGGAAGGGGATCGCAGTATTTT.

In the case of this clonotype: This beta chain represents an off-target read in a library built for alpha chains; its size is of limited meaning. The chain carries TRBV4-2 and TRBJ2-1; D gene unclear. The germline V gene encodes CDR1 LGHNA and CDR2 YNFKEQ. V was clipped by 1 base and J by 2 bases, with 27 bases between them. The CDR3 extends over 21 amino acids. CDR3 nucleotides: TGTGCCAGCAGCCAAGGACCCCAAGGCTATACCTGGGATGGAACCTACAATGAGCAGTTCTTC. Its protein product is CASSQGPQGYTWDGTYNEQFF.

This clonotype was detected ten times or more. Being off target in a library aimed at alpha chains, this beta chain has a size of little meaning. The gene calls are TRBV20-1 and TRBJ2-2; the D is unclear. V lost 0 bases and J 5 bases, leaving 10 bases between the germline ends. This CDR3 spans 14 amino acids. Germline values: CDR1 DFQATT, CDR2 SNEGSKA (reference sequence). CDR3 protein: CSARDSARTGELFF. The CDR3 region has the DNA TGCAGTGCTAGAGATTCGGCGCGTACCGGGGAGCTGTTTTTT.

This clonotype was seen many times. A library prepared for alpha chains yielded this beta chain as an off-target read; its size is of little meaning. The chain employs TRBV6-5 and TRBJ2-1, with D perhaps being TRBD1 or TRBD2 (5 bases each). The ends were cut back, 7 bases at V and 3 bases at J, with 19 bases in the middle. This CDR3 has 16 amino acids. Germline lookup yields CDR1 MNHEY and CDR2 SVGAGI. This CDR3 reads CASTSRRGAGYNEQFF. In DNA, the CDR3 is TGTGCCAGCACCTCCCGCCGGGGCGCCGGCTACAATGAGCAGTTCTTC.

Relative to its sample, this clonotype is medium-sized. Being off target in a library aimed at alpha chains, this beta chain has a size of little meaning. The chain links TRBV18 to TRBJ2-7; 9 nucleotides agree with TRBD1. V shed 5 bases, J shed 7 bases, and the junction held 9 bases outside the gene matches. Germline loops: CDR1 KGHSH, CDR2 LQKENI. The CDR3 has 14 amino acids. The CDR3 loop is CASSANTGGREQYF. The CDR3, as DNA: TGTGCCAGCTCAGCAAATACAGGGGGCCGTGAGCAGTACTTC.